The rows below give T cell receptor beta chains drawn from one sample of a study of T cells in localized non-small cell lung cancer. Profiling relied on immunoSEQ multiplex PCR, and the TCRdb table lists in-frame clones only, not all of them. Of roughly 84,000 clones detected, around 90% appear once; the ten largest clones hold around a fifth. The sequencing used peripheral blood, collected before any cancer treatment. The receptors stem from a woman between 35 and 75 years old with stage I squamous cell lung carcinoma. Each CDR3 is given with its conserved first and last residue. D genes are given only for firm matches. Not every row has a clone size; where given, it reads once, few, many or a size class.

J | size | D | V | DNA | CDR3
TRBJ2-5 | NA | NA | TRBV15 | TGTGCCACCAGCCGTATCGGGGTAGCACAGACCCAGTACTTC | CATSRIGVAQTQYF
TRBJ2-7 | NA | NA | TRBV6-5 | TGTGCCAGCAGTTACTCGAGGGGGGGGTCAGGGTACGAGCAGTACTTC | CASSYSRGGSGYEQYF
TRBJ2-2 | NA | NA | TRBV11-3 | TGTGCCAGCAGCTTATCCTTCGGGGACTCTTACTCCGGGGAGCTGTTTTTT | CASSLSFGDSYSGELFF
TRBJ2-3 | once | NA | TRBV4-1 | TGCGCCAGCAGCGGGGGGGCAAAAAGTACCGGTACGCAGTATTTT | CASSGGAKSTGTQYF
TRBJ2-7 | NA | NA | TRBV14 | TGTGCCAGCAGCCAATCGTCGGTTGAGCAGTACTTC | CASSQSSVEQYF
TRBJ1-1 | NA | TRBD1 | TRBV30 | TGTGCCTGGTGGGGACAGGGAGGGACTGAAGCTTTCTTT | CAWWGQGGTEAFF
TRBJ1-2 | once | TRBD1 | TRBV15 | TGTGCCACCAGCAGGGGGGCCAACAGGGGAAACTATGGCTACACCTTC | CATSRGANRGNYGYTF
TRBJ1-1 | NA | NA | TRBV6-5 | TGTGCCAGCAGTTTTGGGAACATGAACACTGAAGCTTTCTTT | CASSFGNMNTEAFF
TRBJ1-1 | NA | TRBD1 | TRBV13 | TGTGCCAGCAGCTTAGCCGGGACAGGGGTTACTGAAGCTTTCTTT | CASSLAGTGVTEAFF
TRBJ2-3 | NA | NA | TRBV2 | TGTGCCAGCGCTAATCGGCCCTGGGCAGATACGCAGTATTTT | CASANRPWADTQYF
TRBJ2-1 | NA | TRBD2 | TRBV5-1 | TGCGCCAGTGGTCTCGTAGCGGGGGACAATGAGCAGTTCTTC | CASGLVAGDNEQFF
TRBJ2-1 | once | NA | TRBV25-1 | TGTGCCAGCAGTGAGTATTCGACGGTCTACAATGAGCAGTTCTTC | CASSEYSTVYNEQFF
TRBJ1-1 | NA | NA | TRBV7-9 | TGTGCCAGCAGCTTACTGGACCTTGAAGCTTTCTTT | CASSLLDLEAFF
TRBJ2-7 | NA | NA | TRBV27 | TGTGCCAGCAGTTGGACCGGGATAAGCGAGCAGTACTTC | CASSWTGISEQYF
TRBJ2-6 | NA | TRBD1 | TRBV7-9 | TGTGCCAGCAGCTCCGGTTGGGACAGGGGGGCTCCTGGGGCCAACGTCCTGACTTTC | CASSSGWDRGAPGANVLTF
TRBJ2-1 | NA | NA | TRBV20-1 | TGCAGTGCTGGATCGGCGGTTGAGCAGTTCTTC | CSAGSAVEQFF
TRBJ1-5 | NA | TRBD1 | TRBV10-3 | TGTGCCATCAGTTCATCGTATCCCGGGACAGGGGATCAGCCCCAGCATTTT | CAISSSYPGTGDQPQHF
TRBJ1-3 | NA | TRBD1 | TRBV18 | TGTGCCAGCTCACGCCGGGACAGGGTCAAAGGCTCCATATATTTT | CASSRRDRVKGSIYF
TRBJ2-3 | once | TRBD2 | TRBV7-2 | TGTGCCAGCAGCCAGCGACTAGCCGTCCCCCTACAGTATTTT | CASSQRLAVPLQYF
TRBJ1-1 | NA | NA | TRBV4-1 | TGCGCCAGCAGCCAAGATGGGCAGGGAGCTGAAGCTTTCTTT | CASSQDGQGAEAFF
TRBJ1-4 | NA | NA | TRBV27 | TGTGCCAGCAGTAGGAAAGGGGTGGGGTTCGTCGAAAAACTGTTTTTT | CASSRKGVGFVEKLFF
TRBJ1-1 | once | NA | TRBV7-9 | TGTGCCAGCAGCTCCCCCGGGGCTAGGAACACTGAAGCTTTCTTT | CASSSPGARNTEAFF
TRBJ1-1 | NA | NA | TRBV27 | TGTGCCAGCAGTTTAGGATCTGATGGACGGAGTGCGGCTTTCTTT | CASSLGSDGRSAAFF
TRBJ1-6 | NA | NA | TRBV18 | TGTGCCAGCTCACCGCGGGACGGCCCCCTCCACTTT | CASSPRDGPLHF
TRBJ2-7 | few | NA | TRBV6-5 | TGTGCCAGCAGTTCTGATAAAACAGGACGTATTTACGAGCAGTACTTC | CASSSDKTGRIYEQYF
TRBJ1-2 | NA | TRBD1 | TRBV10-3 | TGTGCCATCAGTGAAAGTGGTAGGGGGCAAGGGGGCTACACCTTC | CAISESGRGQGGYTF
TRBJ2-3 | NA | NA | TRBV5-5 | TGTGCCAGCAGCTTGGGCTCAGCCTCTAGCACAGATACGCAGTATTTT | CASSLGSASSTDTQYF
TRBJ2-1 | NA | NA | TRBV6-6 | TGTGCCAGCAGACCCGGGACAAGGAGACATGAGCAGTTCTTC | CASRPGTRRHEQFF
TRBJ1-6 | NA | NA | TRBV5-6 | TGTGCCAGCAGCCCGGGAGCGAAAAATTCACCCCTCCACTTT | CASSPGAKNSPLHF
TRBJ1-6 | NA | NA | TRBV7-8 | TGTGCCAGCAGCTTAGCTCCAGGGAGCTCCTATAATTCACCCCTCCACTTT | CASSLAPGSSYNSPLHF
TRBJ2-7 | NA | TRBD1 | TRBV10-3 | TGTGCCATCAGCGGGGGACAGGGGGCGTCCTACGAGCAGTACTTC | CAISGGQGASYEQYF
TRBJ1-2 | NA | NA | TRBV4-2 | TGTGCCAGCAGCCAAGATTTAACGCTCGCTAACTATGGCTACACCTTC | CASSQDLTLANYGYTF
TRBJ1-2 | NA | NA | TRBV19 | TGTGCCAGTAGCCTTGGACACTCCCACACCTTC | CASSLGHSHTF
TRBJ1-1 | NA | TRBD1 | TRBV10-3 | TGTGCCATCAGTGACAGGGGGGGGAACACTGAAGCTTTCTTT | CAISDRGGNTEAFF
TRBJ2-3 | NA | NA | TRBV1 | TGCACCAGCAGCCAATCCTCCGACCTGACCAGCTTGGGAGCAACAGATACGCAGTATTTT | CTSSQSSDLTSLGATDTQYF
TRBJ2-7 | NA | TRBD1 | TRBV27 | TGTGCCAGCAGTAGGACAGGGAGCTCCTACGAGCAGTACTTC | CASSRTGSSYEQYF
TRBJ1-2 | NA | TRBD1 | TRBV7-9 | TGTGCCAGCAGCTTAGCCTTGACAGGGGACTATGGCTACACCTTC | CASSLALTGDYGYTF
TRBJ1-4 | NA | NA | TRBV15 | TGTGCCACCAGCAGGGCCAGAGGGTACGAAAAACTGTTTTTT | CATSRARGYEKLFF
TRBJ1-6 | NA | NA | TRBV25-1 | TGTGCCAGCAGTGAATTTGGGGCCGGAGTGAATTCACCCCTCCACTTT | CASSEFGAGVNSPLHF
TRBJ1-4 | NA | TRBD1 | TRBV7-9 | TGTGCCAGCAGCTTGACAGGGGCAACTAATGAAAAACTGTTTTTT | CASSLTGATNEKLFF
TRBJ1-4 | NA | NA | TRBV14 | TGTGCCAGCAGCCTGCAGGGTTCGACTAATGAAAAACTGTTTTTT | CASSLQGSTNEKLFF
TRBJ2-5 | NA | TRBD2 | TRBV12-5 | TGTGCTAGTGCCATAGCGGGGTTTCAAGAGACCCAGTACTTC | CASAIAGFQETQYF
TRBJ2-2 | once | NA | TRBV6-5 | TGTGCCAGCAGTTACTCGCGGGGGGAGCTGTTTTTT | CASSYSRGELFF
TRBJ2-3 | NA | TRBD2 | TRBV18 | TGTGCCAGCTCGCCCTGGACTAGCGGGGAGCTTAGCACAGATACGCAGTATTTT | CASSPWTSGELSTDTQYF
TRBJ1-2 | NA | TRBD1 | TRBV14 | TGTGCCAGCAGCCCCCAGAGGACAGGGGGCTCTGGCTACACCTTC | CASSPQRTGGSGYTF
TRBJ1-6 | few | NA | TRBV5-8 | TGTGCCAGCAGCTTGGTGTCTGGGGCCACAGGATCACCCCTCCACTTT | CASSLVSGATGSPLHF
TRBJ1-1 | NA | NA | TRBV2 | TGTGCCAGCAAAGGGGAGGAGGGCACTGAAACTTTCTTT | CASKGEEGTETFF
TRBJ2-5 | NA | NA | TRBV6-5 | TGTGTCAGCAGTCAACTTCGGACCGTACAAGAGACCCAGTACTTC | CVSSQLRTVQETQYF
TRBJ1-3 | once | NA | TRBV5-4 | TGTGCCAGCAGCGCCGGGACTCCTGGAAACACCATATATTTT | CASSAGTPGNTIYF
TRBJ2-3 | few | NA | TRBV19 | TGTGCCAGTATGGCGACAGGCCATCAAGGAGATACGCAGTATTTT | CASMATGHQGDTQYF
TRBJ2-7 | NA | NA | TRBV6-1 | TGTGCCAGCAGTGTTGGGACGGCCTACGAGCAGTACTTC | CASSVGTAYEQYF
TRBJ2-1 | NA | NA | TRBV27 | TGTGCCAGCAGTTTATCCCGGAATGAGCAGTTCTTC | CASSLSRNEQFF
TRBJ2-3 | NA | NA | TRBV6-5 | TGTGCCAGCACCGAGGGGGAGGGGGACACAGATACGCAGTATTTT | CASTEGEGDTDTQYF
TRBJ1-2 | NA | TRBD1 | TRBV2 | TGTGCCAGCAGTCTATTCGCCGGGACAGGGGACTATGGCTACACCTTC | CASSLFAGTGDYGYTF
TRBJ2-5 | NA | NA | TRBV15 | TGTGCCACCAGCAGAAACCGCCGGGATGGGGAGACCCAGTACTTC | CATSRNRRDGETQYF
TRBJ1-5 | NA | NA | TRBV10-3 | TGTGCCATCAGTGATACGAAGGGCAATCAGCCCCAGCATTTT | CAISDTKGNQPQHF
TRBJ1-4 | NA | TRBD1 | TRBV6-6 | TGTGCCAGCAGCGCGGGACAGATGCATGAAAAACTGTTTTTT | CASSAGQMHEKLFF
TRBJ1-1 | NA | NA | TRBV7-8 | TGTGCCAGCAGCTTAGGTCCCCAGGGGAACACTGAAGCTTTCTTT | CASSLGPQGNTEAFF